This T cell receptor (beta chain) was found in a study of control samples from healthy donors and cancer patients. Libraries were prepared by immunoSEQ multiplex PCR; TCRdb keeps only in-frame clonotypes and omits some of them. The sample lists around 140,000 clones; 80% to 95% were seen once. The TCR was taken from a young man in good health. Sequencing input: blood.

In DNA, the CDR3 is TGTGCCAGCAGGTCCCAGGGGGCGAACACTGAAGCTTTCTTT. As protein: CASRSQGANTEAFF. The chain employs TRBV7-9 and TRBJ1-1; TRBD1 matches at 8 bases. CDR1 and CDR2 from the germline V gene are SEHNR and FQNEAQ (reference sequence). This CDR3 region has 14 residues. The ends lost 6 bases at V and 1 base at J; junction bases unmatched: 4.